These 2 T cell receptor beta chains were all obtained from the same sample, sequenced in a study of circulating tumor DNA in untreated peripheral T-cell lymphoma. This table comes from immunoSEQ multiplex PCR, and its TCRdb copy is limited to in-frame clones, with some not included. This sample has 2,000 to 2,500 clones, with about two thirds found just once. Sample: tumor tissue. These receptors came from a human donor with peripheral T-cell lymphoma.

The rearrangement uses TRBV19 and TRBJ2-2; 7 nucleotides agree with TRBD1. CDR3 size: 15 residues. The V segment lost 6 bases and the J segment 1 base; nucleotides outside the gene matches: 5. CDR1 LNHDA and CDR2 SQIVND come from the germline V gene (reference sequence). The CDR3 nucleotides are TGTGCCAGTAGCCCATGGACAGGGAACACCGGGGAGCTGTTTTTT. It encodes CASSPWTGNTGELFF.

This sequence joins TRBV18 and TRBJ2-7; possibly TRBD1 for D (6 bases). The V end lost 6 bases, the J end lost 1 base, and 13 bases lay between the germline ends. Germline values: CDR1 KGHSH, CDR2 LQKENI. This CDR3 has 14 residues. This chain's CDR3 is CASSRDMGSYEQYF. The CDR3 DNA is TGTGCCAGCTCTCGGGACATGGGATCCTACGAGCAGTACTTC.